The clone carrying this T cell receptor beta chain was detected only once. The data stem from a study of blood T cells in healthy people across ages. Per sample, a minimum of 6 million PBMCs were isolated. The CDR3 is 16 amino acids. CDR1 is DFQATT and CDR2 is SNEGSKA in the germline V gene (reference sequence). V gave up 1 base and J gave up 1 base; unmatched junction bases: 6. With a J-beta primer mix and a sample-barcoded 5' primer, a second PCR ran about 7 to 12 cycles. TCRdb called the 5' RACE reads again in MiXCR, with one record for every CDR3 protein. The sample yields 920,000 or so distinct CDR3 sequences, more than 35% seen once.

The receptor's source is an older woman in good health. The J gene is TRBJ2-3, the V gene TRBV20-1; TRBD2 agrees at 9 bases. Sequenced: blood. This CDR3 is CSARATLAGRTDTQYF. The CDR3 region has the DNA TGCAGTGCTAGAGCGACCCTAGCGGGGCGCACAGATACGCAGTATTTT.